The 18 T cell receptor beta chains reported below all come from one sample, sequenced in a study of blood T cell repertoires in COVID-19. Data came from immunoSEQ multiplex PCR; TCRdb stores just in-frame clones and leaves some out. The data contain around 120,000 clones, 90% of them singletons. The source material was peripheral blood. The origin of the receptors is a man between 60 and 75 years old with COVID-19, enrolled during active disease.

The chain uses TRBV9 and TRBJ2-7; 9 nucleotides align to TRBD1. The CDR3 runs 14 residues. Germline values: CDR1 SGDLS, CDR2 YYNGEE. V shed 2 bases and J 7 bases; nucleotides not matched to a gene: 7. The CDR3 protein is CASSVGGGTGEQYF. In DNA form, the CDR3 reads TGTGCCAGCAGCGTGGGGGGAGGGACAGGGGAGCAGTACTTC.

The chain uses TRBV11-2 and TRBJ2-1; 11 bases are a match to TRBD2. V shed 2 bases and J 8 bases; nucleotides not matched to a gene: 8. This CDR3 is 16 amino acids long. The germline CDR1 and CDR2 sequences are SGHAT and FQNNGV. In nucleotides, the CDR3 is TGTGCCAGCAGCTTAATGGGGCTAGCGGGAGGTCATGAGCAGTTCTTC. This encodes CASSLMGLAGGHEQFF.

Written as DNA, the CDR3 is TGTGCCAGCAGCCAGGGGGGTGGGAGCTCCTACGAGCAGTACTTC. It specifies CASSQGGGSSYEQYF. The J gene is TRBJ2-7, the V gene TRBV7-9; D might be TRBD1 (7 bases). Germline V lookup: CDR1 SEHNR, CDR2 FQNEAQ (reference sequence). V dropped 5 bases and J dropped 0 bases, with 14 bases sitting between them. The CDR3 is 15 residues long.

This chain connects TRBV5-1 to TRBJ2-1; 7 positions match TRBD1. CDR3 length: 14 amino acids. J was trimmed by 5 bases and V by 0 bases; bases with no gene match: 2. CDR1 and CDR2 from the germline V gene are SGHRS and YFSETQ. Here the CDR3 reads CASSLAGTDNEQFF. The CDR3 DNA reads as TGCGCCAGCAGCTTGGCCGGGACAGACAATGAGCAGTTCTTC.

The chain has TRBV19 and TRBJ2-6; TRBD1 aligns across 9 bases. CDR3 size: 19 residues. Germline V gene data show CDR1 as LNHDA and CDR2 as SQIVND (reference sequence). V lost 6 bases to trimming and J lost 1 base; unmatched junction nucleotides: 13. CDR3 bases: TGTGCCAGTAGGTCCCGGGACAGGGACCGCCCGTCTGGGGCCAACGTCCTGACTTTC. As protein: CASRSRDRDRPSGANVLTF.

This clone appeared once. This rearrangement joins TRBV6-6 to TRBJ2-1, with TRBD1 matching over 8 bases. Germline V gives CDR1 MNHNY, CDR2 SVGAGI (reference sequence). The ends lost 5 bases at V and 2 bases at J; junction bases unmatched: 11. The CDR3 length is 17 residues. The CDR3, as DNA: TGTGCCAGCAGTCAACGGGGTCCAGGGGGCACCTACAATGAGCAGTTCTTC. It specifies CASSQRGPGGTYNEQFF.

The rearrangement uses TRBV18 and TRBJ2-3, with 7 positions matching TRBD1. Losses at the gene ends were 2 bases for V and 0 bases for J; bases not matched to a gene: 2. The CDR3 runs 15 residues. In germline, CDR1 is KGHSH, CDR2 LQKENI. CDR3 sequence reads: CASSPTGESTDTQYF. The CDR3 nucleotides read TGTGCCAGCTCACCAACAGGGGAGAGCACAGATACGCAGTATTTT. Together with reference TRBV18 and TRBJ2-3, the CDR3 gives the full variable domain: NAGVMQNPRHLVRRRGQEARLRCSPMKGHSHVYWYRQLPEEGLKFMVYLQKENIIDESGMPKERFSAEFPKEGPSILRIQQVVRGDSAAYFCASSPTGESTDTQYFGPGTRLTVL.

The chain employs TRBV27 and TRBJ1-5, with D possibly TRBD1 on 6 matching bases. This CDR3 has 14 amino acids. CDR1 is MNHEY, CDR2 SMNVEV, per germline (reference sequence). Trimming stripped 6 bases from V and 2 bases from J, with 11 bases between. The CDR3 DNA follows: TGTGCCAGCAGGCCAGGACAGCGCAATCAGCCCCAGCATTTT. Encoded protein: CASRPGQRNQPQHF.

The V gene is TRBV9, the J gene TRBJ2-1, with 7 bases lining up with TRBD1. Germline CDR1 reads SGDLS; CDR2 reads YYNGEE. Trimming took 2 bases from V and 3 from J; bases not matched to a gene: 11. There are 17 residues in the CDR3. This CDR3 is CASSVSLQGNDYNEQFF. The DNA for the CDR3 is TGTGCCAGCAGCGTGTCCTTACAGGGGAACGACTACAATGAGCAGTTCTTC.

The rearrangement uses TRBV11-2 and TRBJ2-2, with 7 bases lining up with TRBD2. The germline gives CDR1 SGHAT, CDR2 FQNNGV. The ends lost 6 bases at V and 5 bases at J; junction bases unmatched: 9. The CDR3 spans 15 residues. CDR3 sequence reads: CASRRAGVGTGELFF. In DNA, the CDR3 is TGTGCCAGCAGGAGGGCGGGAGTGGGGACCGGGGAGCTGTTTTTT.

The chain has TRBV11-2 and TRBJ2-1, with D perhaps matching TRBD2 (5 bases). Germline CDR1 is SGHAT and CDR2 is FQNNGV. The length of the CDR3 is 13 residues. Between the trimmed V and J ends, which lost 5 bases and 9 bases, there was a span of 14 bases. This CDR3 is CASSTRTGLEQFF. CDR3 nucleotides: TGTGCCAGCAGCACCCGGACTGGCCTTGAGCAGTTCTTC.

The chain couples TRBV4-1 to TRBJ2-1; D possibly corresponds to TRBD1 (6 bases). There are 15 residues in the CDR3. The germline V gene encodes CDR1 MGHRA and CDR2 YSYEKL. Trimming left V 2 bases short and J 6 bases short, with 14 bases between. The CDR3 DNA sequence: TGCGCCAGCAGCCAAAGGGACATTCTTGGCAATGAGCAGTTCTTC. It is translated as CASSQRDILGNEQFF.

The chain recombines TRBV6-6 with TRBJ2-7; a weak D match, TRBD2 (5 bases). V dropped 0 bases and J dropped 2 bases, with 8 bases sitting between them. The CDR3 consists of 14 residues. The V gene's germline CDR1 is MNHNY and CDR2 SVGAGI (reference sequence). The CDR3: CASSYSDSAYEQYF. The CDR3 DNA reads as TGTGCCAGCAGTTACTCGGATAGCGCCTACGAGCAGTACTTC.

The table lists this clone with a few counts. The same CDR3 also results from other DNA sequences found in this sample. The chain employs TRBV30 and TRBJ1-4; 10 bases agree with TRBD1. The CDR3 is 14 amino acids. Trimming at V came to 3 bases and at J to 6 bases, leaving 4 bases not matched to a gene. The germline V gene has CDR1 GTSNPN and CDR2 SVGIG (reference sequence). The CDR3 nucleotides read TGTGCCTGGAGCTCCGGGACAGGGGATGAAAAACTGTTTTTT. Its translation is CAWSSGTGDEKLFF.

The chain has TRBV27 and TRBJ2-5, with 7 bases lining up with TRBD2. Trimming cost V 3 bases and J 5 bases; bases outside gene matches: 6. The length of the CDR3 is 14 residues. Germline values: CDR1 MNHEY, CDR2 SMNVEV (reference sequence). CDR3 protein: CASSFGGFEETQYF. CDR3 nucleotide sequence: TGTGCCAGCAGTTTCGGGGGGTTCGAGGAGACCCAGTACTTC.

The chain links TRBV28 to TRBJ1-6, with 12 bases fitting TRBD1. The CDR3 consists of 19 residues. Germline CDR1 and CDR2: MDHEN and SYDVKM. The trim removed 6 bases at V and 10 bases at J, leaving 19 bases unmatched. CDR3 nucleotide sequence: TGTGCCAGCAGGGGGACAGGGGGCGTTCGATCTAGTGGGCACTCACCCCTCCACTTT. This sequence encodes CASRGTGGVRSSGHSPLHF.

This clone turned up a few times. The chain employs TRBV6-5 and TRBJ1-1; D ambiguous. The CDR3 loop spans 14 amino acids. The ends were cut back, 5 bases at V and 5 bases at J, with 15 bases in the middle. Germline V lookup: CDR1 MNHEY, CDR2 SVGAGI. CDR3 in DNA: TGTGCCAGCAGTAAGACGGGAGATAGGACTGAAGCTTTCTTT. Protein product: CASSKTGDRTEAFF.

V usage is TRBV6-5 and J usage is TRBJ2-1, with 7 bases matching TRBD2. Germline assignment: CDR1 MNHEY and CDR2 SVGAGI. With V trimmed by 3 bases and J by 1 base, 6 bases remained unmatched. CDR3 size: 16 residues. This chain's CDR3 is CASSYGGEWSYNEQFF. CDR3 sequence (DNA): TGTGCCAGCAGTTATGGGGGGGAGTGGTCCTACAATGAGCAGTTCTTC.